This T cell receptor (beta chain) appears in the sequencing data of a study of beta chain features in type 1 diabetes (dated by TCRdb to 2016 to 2019). As for the study more broadly: Mean age, gender distribution, total cell number and subset yield were not different between patients and healthy donors. A total of just under 110,000,000 sorted cells were examined across all samples, and RNA yield correlated strongly with the number of cells per subset. The study compared TCRB repertoires of sorted circulating CD4+ T cell subsets between recently diagnosed type 1 diabetes patients and matched healthy donors. Naive and central memory subsets were obtained from all 30 or so donors, but regulatory and stem cell-like memory subsets were isolated from only 8 patients and roughly eight healthy donors.

This clone turned up a few times. Its antigen remains undetermined. Base qualities are not recorded, but no much larger clone differs from it by a single base. The entire amount of isolated RNA was reverse transcribed using the High Capacity cDNA Reverse Transcription Kit, so the sequenced TCRB transcripts were expressed ones. Deep immunoSEQ sequencing was applied to naive, central memory and regulatory T cell samples, giving an average of about 3.7 million total reads per sample. Sorted cells were lysed in RLT buffer, and RNA was extracted using DNase-treated RNeasy Micro or Mini kits according to cell number. To prevent cross-contamination, each cell subset was processed individually, whereas patient and healthy donor samples were processed jointly. The immunoSEQ multiplex PCR was used to amplify TCRB sequences from cDNA, yielding 87-bp fragments that span the CDR3 region. Amplicons were sequenced on the Illumina HiSeq platform. As for the authors' bioinformatics: Synthetic template baselines were used to correct PCR bias computationally, reads within Hamming distance 2 were collapsed together, and singletons that could not be merged were discarded. By aligning reads against IMGT, V, D and J genes, CDR3 length, and insertions or deletions at six rearrangement sites were assigned. Within each subset, clonotype counts were normalized to the number of sorted cells before true diversity and Gini coefficients were calculated with the tcR R package. The overlap coefficient, calculated on TCRB nucleotide sequences, was used to measure repertoire sharing. TCRdb provides this immuneACCESS table in a form limited to in-frame rearrangements. Some clones are lacking; in checked studies, under half of them reflect an unresolved V gene, and why the rest are absent is not known. The D gene and trimming were derived from the DNA, and the V and J assignments and clone size from that table. A total of about 240,000 clones appear in this sample, 25% to 30% of them only once. 3.5% to 4.5% of the sample goes to the ten largest clones.

The full study reports these points: In all four CD4+ subsets, TCRB CDR3 length was moderately but significantly shorter in type 1 diabetes patients. Naive, central memory and regulatory TCRB repertoires appeared to be more alike among patients than among healthy donors. HLA sub-analyses involved small numbers of individuals, so any influence of HLA type on TCRB rearrangement remained unresolved. PCR might favor shorter templates, but patient and control samples were amplified and corrected together, so any skew would affect both groups equally. Fewer insertions and more nucleotide deletions at VDJ recombination sites were observed in patients with type 1 diabetes, implying thymic rearrangement abnormalities. Because cDNA was sequenced instead of genomic DNA, highly expressing activated cells could be over-represented, though the groups showed no difference in activation or CD3 levels.

From a lookup of the germline V gene, CDR1 and CDR2 are SQVTM and ANQGSEA. The CDR3 contains 15 residues, cysteine and phenylalanine counted. Only the CDR3 portion is preserved as DNA: 45 bases, with reading frame beginning at the first base. Clipping removes 6 bases from V and 1 base from J, with 7 as the unmatched junction base count. A single peripheral blood draw of about 116 mL on average was collected from each donor into heparinised tubes. A BD FACSAria II and a panel including CD45RO, CCR7, CD25, CD127, CD95 and CD27 were used to sort naive, central memory, regulatory and stem cell-like memory CD4+ T cells. A purity above 98% was achieved for all sorted populations. Right away, PBMCs were isolated by Lymphoprep density gradient centrifugation and were stained directly, with no culture step. So that batch effects would be minimized, each experiment stained and sorted samples in pairs, pairing one healthy donor with one patient.

Input material: central memory CD4+ T cells from blood. The sequence was obtained from a young man in good health. The V and J genes are TRBV29-1 and TRBJ2-3; TRBD1 agrees with 10 junctional bases. The DNA sequence is given as TGCAGCGTGGACACCGGGACAGGGGGCACAGATACGCAGTATTTT. It codes for CSVDTGTGGTDTQYF.